What follows are 15 T cell receptor beta chains derived from one specimen sequenced in a study of blood T cell repertoires in COVID-19. This table comes from immunoSEQ multiplex PCR, and its TCRdb copy is limited to in-frame clones, with some not included. The sample holds around 130,000 clones, 70% to 85% seen once. The source material was peripheral blood. These receptors were obtained from a woman aged 55-69 years with acute or convalescent COVID-19.

This clone was counted a single time. The gene calls are TRBV6-1 and TRBJ1-2, with D possibly being TRBD1 (6 bases). Trimming cost V 1 base and J 2 bases, with 17 bases left between them. Germline V gives CDR1 MNHNS, CDR2 SASEGT. The CDR3 runs to 17 residues. The CDR3 sequence is CASSEVPTGPPNYGYTF. The CDR3 DNA follows: TGTGCCAGCAGTGAAGTCCCGACAGGACCACCCAACTATGGCTACACCTTC.

Only a few counts were recorded for this clone. V gene TRBV28 combines with J gene TRBJ2-1; 7 positions agree with TRBD1. The CDR3 spans 16 residues. Trimming at V came to 3 bases and at J to 3 bases, leaving 8 bases not matched to a gene. CDR1 and CDR2 (germline): MDHEN, SYDVKM. The CDR3 loop reads CASSFPRGQDYNEQFF. In DNA form, the CDR3 reads TGTGCCAGCAGTTTTCCCAGAGGACAGGACTACAATGAGCAGTTCTTC.

V gene TRBV9 combines with J gene TRBJ2-5; D may be TRBD2 (6 bases). CDR1 and CDR2 (germline): SGDLS, YYNGEE. With 3 bases removed from V and 2 bases from J, the gap between germline ends came to 14 bases. The CDR3 runs 15 residues. Here the CDR3 reads CASSESGSGQETQYF. The CDR3, as DNA: TGTGCCAGCAGCGAAAGCGGGTCGGGGCAAGAGACCCAGTACTTC.

This rearrangement joins TRBV2 to TRBJ2-3; 11 bases agree with TRBD2. CDR1 is SNHLY, CDR2 FYNNEI, per germline. The J segment lost 1 base and the V segment lost 6 bases, leaving 0 bases of the junction unmatched. The CDR3 loop spans 14 amino acids. The CDR3 coding sequence is TGTGCCAGCAGACTAGCGGGGGGCACAGATACGCAGTATTTT. It specifies CASRLAGGTDTQYF.

The chain joins TRBV19 to TRBJ2-3; possibly TRBD1 for D (5 bases). From germline, CDR1 is LNHDA and CDR2 SQIVND (reference sequence). The V end was cut by 8 bases, the J end by 0 bases, with 12 bases between. CDR3 size: 14 residues. The chain's CDR3 is CASSDSHSTDTQYF. Here the CDR3 DNA reads TGTGCCAGTTCCGACAGTCATAGCACAGATACGCAGTATTTT.

This clone was recorded once. The J gene is TRBJ1-2, the V gene TRBV27, with 7 bases that match TRBD1. The CDR3 extends over 17 amino acids. The ends lost 5 bases at V and 7 bases at J; junction bases unmatched: 19. CDR1 MNHEY and CDR2 SMNVEV come from the germline V gene (reference sequence). This CDR3 is CASSLRQGGRGLGGYTF. CDR3 in DNA: TGTGCCAGCAGTCTCAGACAGGGAGGCAGGGGCTTGGGTGGCTACACCTTC.

This clone was observed once. The chain is built from TRBV13 and TRBJ2-5; D might be TRBD1 (6 bases). Looked up from germline, CDR1 is PRHDT and CDR2 is FYEKMQ (reference sequence). The germline V and J ends were trimmed by 4 bases and 1 base, with 7 bases remaining between them. The CDR3 is 13 amino acids. The CDR3 here is CASSSDSQETQYF. For the CDR3, the DNA is TGTGCCAGCAGCTCGGACAGCCAAGAGACCCAGTACTTC.

The chain has TRBV6-5 and TRBJ1-1; D remains ambiguous. The CDR3 totals 16 residues. The germline CDR1 and CDR2 sequences are MNHEY and SVGAGI. Trimming removed 0 bases at V and 1 base at J, with 12 bases between. CDR3 region: CASSYSGGLSNTEAFF. CDR3 bases: TGTGCCAGCAGTTACTCTGGTGGACTCTCGAACACTGAAGCTTTCTTT.

CDR3 region: CASSLMTGRGTDTQYF. The CDR3 DNA is TGCGCCAGCAGCTTGATGACAGGCCGGGGCACAGATACGCAGTATTTT. The chain uses TRBV5-1 and TRBJ2-3; weak D call: TRBD1 (6 bases). The CDR3 is made up of 16 amino acids. The germline V gene encodes CDR1 SGHRS and CDR2 YFSETQ. Trimming shortened V by 1 base and J by 1 base, and 13 bases separated the two germline ends.

The chain joins TRBV10-3 to TRBJ1-1, with 7 bases lining up with TRBD1. This CDR3 is 16 amino acids long. V lost 10 bases, J lost 2 bases, and 16 bases stayed unmatched. Per the germline V gene, CDR1 is ENHRY and CDR2 is SYGVKD. CDR3: CATSVSGGTVNTEAFF. For the CDR3, the DNA is TGTGCCACCTCGGTCTCGGGGGGGACAGTTAACACTGAAGCTTTCTTT.

The V gene is TRBV5-1, the J gene TRBJ2-1, with 7 positions matching TRBD2. The germline gives CDR1 SGHRS, CDR2 YFSETQ. V lost 1 base and J lost 1; bases outside the gene matches: 2. The length of the CDR3 is 15 residues. CDR3 region: CASSLSGESYNEQFF. As DNA, the CDR3 is TGCGCCAGCAGCTTGAGCGGGGAGTCCTACAATGAGCAGTTCTTC.

The chain employs TRBV4-2 and TRBJ1-5, with D uncertain. Trimming removed 0 bases from V and 5 bases from J, with 5 bases in between. CDR1 is LGHNA, CDR2 YNFKEQ, per germline. CDR3 length: 13 amino acids. The CDR3 is CASSQDPDQPQHF. CDR3 in DNA: TGTGCCAGCAGCCAAGACCCTGATCAGCCCCAGCATTTT.

The V and J genes are TRBV5-6 and TRBJ2-6; 8 nucleotides align to TRBD1. The CDR3 runs to 19 residues. Germline V gene lookup returns CDR1 SGHDT and CDR2 YYEEEE. The trim removed 0 bases at V and 0 bases at J, leaving 8 bases unmatched. The CDR3 DNA reads as TGTGCCAGCAGCTTGGGAGTCGGGACAGGCATCTCTGGGGCCAACGTCCTGACTTTC. Its translation is CASSLGVGTGISGANVLTF.

The J gene is TRBJ1-2, the V gene TRBV12-3 or TRBV12-4; D perhaps matches TRBD1 (6 bases). V lost 6 bases and J 2 bases, leaving 10 bases between the germline ends. The CDR3 has 13 amino acids. CDR3 DNA sequence: TGTGCCAGCAGCCTAACAGGGAACTATGGCTACACCTTC. Its translation: CASSLTGNYGYTF.

The V call is TRBV7-9, the J call TRBJ1-1, with a weak D call TRBD1 (6 bases). Germline V gene data show CDR1 as SEHNR and CDR2 as FQNEAQ (reference sequence). There are 12 residues in the CDR3. Trimming left V 5 bases short and J 6 bases short, with 10 bases between. The CDR3, as DNA: TGTGCCAGCAGCGCAGGACAGCCTGAAGCTTTCTTT. Translation: CASSAGQPEAFF.